This is a list of T cell receptor beta chains from one sample in a study of early T cells in non-severe SARS-CoV-2 infection. TCRdb reanalysed the 5' RACE reads using MiXCR and keeps one entry per CDR3 protein. The table shows approximately 100,000 distinct CDR3 sequences, with around a sixth occurring only once. The material sequenced was whole blood. These receptors were collected from an adult who was a healthcare worker with PCR-confirmed SARS-CoV-2 infection or an uninfected control (not recorded which). Each CDR3 is given with its conserved first and last residue. The D gene is left open where the match is weak. Clone size is not always given. Where it is, it says once, few, many or a class for expanded clones.

.,TRBV12-3/TRBV12-4,TRBD2,TRBJ2-2,TGTGCCAGCAGTTCCAGCGGGAGTCTTGGGGAGCTGTTTTTT,CASSSSGSLGELFF
few,TRBV24-1,.,TRBJ1-1,TGTGCCACCAGTGACTCGGGCCTTGGGGGGACTGAAGCTTTCTTT,CATSDSGLGGTEAFF
.,TRBV2,TRBD1,TRBJ1-5,TGTGCCAGCAGTATACAGGGGAGGGATCAGCCCCAGCATTTT,CASSIQGRDQPQHF
.,TRBV20-1,.,TRBJ1-2,TGCAGTGCTAGACAGGGACTCAGCTATGGCTACACCTTC,CSARQGLSYGYTF
.,TRBV3-1,TRBD2,TRBJ2-3,TGTGCCAGCAGCCAAGAAAGGGCGGGGGGCACAGATACGCAGTATTTT,CASSQERAGGTDTQYF
.,TRBV6-5,.,TRBJ2-1,TGTGCCAGCAGTTACTTGGGTGAGCAGTTCTTC,CASSYLGEQFF
many,TRBV7-2,.,TRBJ2-7,TGTGCCAGCAGCTACGACAGATTCTCCTACGAGCAGTACTTC,CASSYDRFSYEQYF
few,TRBV4-2,.,TRBJ2-3,TGTGCCAGCAGCCAGCAGGGAAATGGTGAGACAGATACGCAGTATTTT,CASSQQGNGETDTQYF
many,TRBV30,.,TRBJ1-3,TGTGCCTGGAGAACCGGAGTATACGGACTGTCTTCGGAAAACACCATATATTTT,CAWRTGVYGLSSENTIYF
few,TRBV2,.,TRBJ1-4,TGTGCCAGCAGTAAGACAGGTTTTGCAACTAATGAAAAACTGTTTTTT,CASSKTGFATNEKLFF
.,TRBV28,.,TRBJ2-1,TGTGCCAGCAGTTTACTAAAGGGGTCAGGGAGATCCTACAATGAGCAGTTCTTC,CASSLLKGSGRSYNEQFF
many,TRBV5-1,TRBD2,TRBJ2-5,TGCGCCAGCAGCTCCCTAGCGGGCATCCAAGAGACCCAGTACTTC,CASSSLAGIQETQYF
few,TRBV6-4,TRBD1,TRBJ1-5,TGTGCCAGCAGTGACTACGACAGGGAGAAGCCAAATCAGCCCCAGCATTTT,CASSDYDREKPNQPQHF
.,TRBV6-5,.,TRBJ1-5,TGTGCCAGTTCTTTATCGGGAGGGCTCAATCAGCCCCAGCATTTT,CASSLSGGLNQPQHF
.,TRBV25-1,TRBD2,TRBJ2-7,TGTGCCAGCACCCTCTCGGGGGGAGCCTACGAGCAGTACTTC,CASTLSGGAYEQYF
.,TRBV6-5,TRBD2,TRBJ2-5,TGTGCCAGCAGTTTCGGGACTAGCGGGGGGCAAGAGACCCAGTACTTC,CASSFGTSGGQETQYF
.,TRBV20-1,.,TRBJ2-2,TGCAGTGCTAAACCGGACTTTACCGGGGAGCTGTTTTTT,CSAKPDFTGELFF
.,TRBV29-1,.,TRBJ2-7,TGCAGCGTTTTGTCAGCCTCCGAGCAGTACTTC,CSVLSASEQYF
.,TRBV12-5,TRBD1,TRBJ2-5,TGTGCTAGTGGTTTTGAGGGGGCGCCTGACGAGACCCAGTACTTC,CASGFEGAPDETQYF
few,TRBV29-1,.,TRBJ2-3,TGCAGCGTTGAATGGGGGCCCTACACAGATACGCAGTATTTT,CSVEWGPYTDTQYF
.,TRBV15,TRBD1,TRBJ1-1,TGTGCCACCAGCATCACAGGGGTGGAAACTGAAGCTTTCTTT,CATSITGVETEAFF
.,TRBV4-3,.,TRBJ1-2,TGCGCCAGCAGCCCTCGACAGAGGCTCGATGGCTACACCTTC,CASSPRQRLDGYTF
many,TRBV4-2,TRBD2,TRBJ2-5,TGTGCCAGCAGCCAAGATCAAGAGCGGGGGGGCCTGTTTCAAGAGACCCAGTACTTC,CASSQDQERGGLFQETQYF
many,TRBV20-1,.,TRBJ2-4,TGCAGTGCTAGAGGGTGGGATATCAAAAACATTCAGTACTTC,CSARGWDIKNIQYF
.,TRBV7-9,.,TRBJ1-6,TGTGCCAGCAGCTTCGGGGGCCTCCGGGATTCACCCCTCCACTTT,CASSFGGLRDSPLHF
many,TRBV5-1,.,TRBJ2-2,TGCGCCAGCAGCAGTCCACAAGGCCCGGACACCGGGGAGCTGTTTTTT,CASSSPQGPDTGELFF
few,TRBV20-1,TRBD2,TRBJ2-3,TGCAGTGCTGTACGGGGGGTGGGCACAGATACGCAGTATTTT,CSAVRGVGTDTQYF
few,TRBV20-1,.,TRBJ1-1,TGCAGTGCGCGTTCGGGGGGTACTGCTGAAGCTTTCTTT,CSARSGGTAEAFF
few,TRBV7-9,.,TRBJ2-7,TGTGCCAGCAGCTTAGACGGAGCGTCCGAGCAGTACTTC,CASSLDGASEQYF
few,TRBV5-1,.,TRBJ2-7,TGCGCCAGCAGCCTCCGGACGGGCCCCTACGAGCAGTACTTC,CASSLRTGPYEQYF
.,TRBV4-2,.,TRBJ1-6,TGTGCCAGCAGCCAGTCAGCGAGTGCTAATTCACCCCTCCACTTT,CASSQSASANSPLHF
once,TRBV12-3/TRBV12-4,.,TRBJ2-7,TGTGCCAGCAGTTTAGCTACTTTTCGGGTTCACGAGCAGTACTTC,CASSLATFRVHEQYF
many,TRBV12-3/TRBV12-4,TRBD2,TRBJ2-1,TGTGCCAGCAACTTCGGGAGGTCCTACAATGAGCAGTTCTTC,CASNFGRSYNEQFF
few,TRBV6-5,TRBD1,TRBJ2-2,TGTGCCAGCAGTTACTTACCGGGACAGGAATACACCGGGGAGCTGTTTTTT,CASSYLPGQEYTGELFF
few,TRBV12-3/TRBV12-4,.,TRBJ2-5,TGTGCCAGCAGAACAAGACAAGAGACCCAGTACTTC,CASRTRQETQYF
many,TRBV6-2/TRBV6-3,.,TRBJ1-6,TGTGCCAGCAGTTACGAGGGGCCAGCTCTGGGAGCACCCCTCCACTTT,CASSYEGPALGAPLHF
.,TRBV30,.,TRBJ1-1,TGTGCCTGGAGTGTGGGGGGGCAGCGGCGAAGGGCTTTCTTT,CAWSVGGQRRRAFF
once,TRBV12-3/TRBV12-4,TRBD1,TRBJ2-3,TGTGCCAGCAGTCACAGGGGGTTGGATACGCAGTATTTT,CASSHRGLDTQYF
few,TRBV13,.,TRBJ2-3,TGTGCCAGCAGCTTAGGACCAACTATGCTTCGCACAGATACGCAGTATTTT,CASSLGPTMLRTDTQYF
many,TRBV24-1,TRBD1,TRBJ1-2,TGTGCCACCAGCCACACCGGGGACAGCGGCTACACCTTC,CATSHTGDSGYTF
few,TRBV30,.,TRBJ1-5,TGTGCCTGGAGTGGGAGGGCCCCTTATCAGCCCCAGCATTTT,CAWSGRAPYQPQHF
.,TRBV4-2,TRBD2,TRBJ2-1,TGTGCCAGCAGCCAAGATCGGAGACTAGCGGGAGCCCTATACAATGATGAGCAGTTCTTC,CASSQDRRLAGALYNDEQFF
few,TRBV29-1,.,TRBJ1-1,TGCAGCGTTGACGGGGGCACTGAAGCTTTCTTT,CSVDGGTEAFF
.,TRBV14,.,TRBJ2-1,TGTGCCAGCAGCCACCCCCGGGGATCCTACAATGAGCAGTTCTTC,CASSHPRGSYNEQFF
few,TRBV24-1,TRBD1,TRBJ1-1,TGTGCCACCAGTGATGGCAGGGGGCGGGACACTGAAGCTTTCTTT,CATSDGRGRDTEAFF
few,TRBV5-1,.,TRBJ2-1,TGCGCCAGCAGCTTAGGGACATCTAATTCCTACAATGAGCAGTTCTTC,CASSLGTSNSYNEQFF
few,TRBV6-5,.,TRBJ1-2,TGTGCCAGCAGTCCCCGAGGCCGGGACTATGGCTACACCTTC,CASSPRGRDYGYTF
many,TRBV28,.,TRBJ1-6,TGTGCCAGCAGTCTTACGTCTTCACCCCTCCACTTT,CASSLTSSPLHF
few,TRBV7-2,.,TRBJ1-1,TGTGCCAGCAGCTTAAAGGTCTCGGACACTGAAGCTTTCTTT,CASSLKVSDTEAFF
many,TRBV11-2,TRBD1,TRBJ2-3,TGTGCCAGCAGCTTTCATGGACAGGAAGATACGCAGTATTTT,CASSFHGQEDTQYF
few,TRBV19,.,TRBJ1-1,TGTGCCAGTAATCGGGGCCCTGTGAACACTGAAGCTTTCTTT,CASNRGPVNTEAFF